This TCR beta chain emerged from a study of blood T cell repertoires in COVID-19. Study-wide background: Specimens from acute and convalescent COVID-19 originated in the United States, Italy and Spain.

This CDR3 is 15 amino acids long. CDR1 SGHRS and CDR2 YFSETQ come from the germline V gene. V dropped 8 bases and J dropped 4; count of bases not matched to a gene: 11. Original methodology: Amplified reference gene primers provided the basis for estimating nucleated cell counts. TCRdb's table, derived via immunoSEQ multiplex PCR, lists solely in-frame clones and lacks some. From that table come the V and J calls and clone size; the DNA was used to work out D and trimming. The sample holds around 70,000 clones; less than 80% are singletons and the top ten take around a quarter. This receptor was taken from a man in his sixties with active or convalescent COVID-19. The specimen sequenced was peripheral blood. This chain connects TRBV5-1 to TRBJ2-7; 11 bases fit TRBD1. The CDR3 loop is CASQDGQGAQYEQYF. The CDR3 DNA follows: TGCGCCAGTCAAGACGGACAGGGGGCGCAATACGAGCAGTACTTC. The entire variable domain, with the rest obtained from reference TRBV5-1 and TRBJ2-7, is as follows: KAGVTQTPRYLIKTRGQQVTLSCSPISGHRSVSWYQQTPGQGLQFLFEYFSETQRNKGNFPGRFSGRQFSNSRSEMNVSTLELGDSALYLCASQDGQGAQYEQYFGPGTRLTVT.